This T cell receptor beta chain was obtained from a study of blood T cell repertoires in COVID-19. Turning to the study itself: Some COVID-19 samples were acute and others convalescent; all came from the United States, Italy and Spain. The cDNA or gDNA used as material had been derived from T cells, B-cell-depleted T cells, or PBMCs.

CDR1 KGHSH and CDR2 LQKENI come from the germline V gene. V lost 1 base to trimming and J lost 7 bases, with 19 bases between them. The CDR3 is 16 amino acids. In the original processing: Estimation of nucleated cell counts was performed using reference gene primer amplification. Repertoires were generated with immunoSEQ multiplex PCR, while TCRdb's copy carries only in-frame clones and drops some. V and J calls and clone size are given by that table; D and trimming were obtained from the DNA. Among hundreds of thousands of clones listed, around 90% were seen once. This chain links TRBV18 with TRBJ2-5, with D possibly being TRBD2 (6 bases). This receptor was obtained from a man between 60 and 75 years old with COVID-19, enrolled during active disease. Material: peripheral blood. The CDR3 loop is CASSPLNPGDGATQYF. In DNA form, the CDR3 reads TGTGCCAGCTCACCACTTAATCCGGGGGACGGGGCGACCCAGTACTTC.